A single sample is the source of the 26 T cell receptor beta chains below, sequenced in a study of Ad26.COV2.S vaccination and SARS-CoV-2 variants. Data came from immunoSEQ multiplex PCR; TCRdb stores just in-frame clones and leaves some out. The data contain 400,000 to 450,000 clones, around 91% of them seen just once; the ten biggest clones take up about 4.5%. The treatment is: 15 to 20 received Ad26.COV2.S at low or high dose, single or two shots; a few received placebo; per-sample allocation not given. Sampling was performed 63 days after the first vaccine or placebo injection. This specimen was peripheral blood, taken in a trial of Ad26.COV2.S vaccine versus placebo. These receptor sequences come from a person between 18 and 65 years old who received the Ad26.COV2.S COVID-19 vaccine or a placebo.

The rearrangement uses TRBV4-2 and TRBJ2-5; D perhaps matches TRBD2 (5 bases). Germline V CDR1 and CDR2: LGHNA, YNFKEQ. The CDR3 totals 16 residues. V dropped 0 bases and J dropped 5 bases, with 16 bases sitting between them. In nucleotides, the CDR3 is TGTGCCAGCAGCCAAGATGCAGGAGCAGACTACGAGACCCAGTACTTC. Residues: CASSQDAGADYETQYF.

The rearrangement links TRBV19 to TRBJ2-5; 10 nucleotides line up with TRBD1. Germline V CDR1 and CDR2: LNHDA, SQIVND (reference sequence). The V gene end was trimmed by 8 bases and the J gene end by 4 bases; junction bases not matched to a gene: 10. The CDR3 runs 15 residues. The CDR3 nucleotides read TGTGCCAGTTCGCAGACCGGGACAGGGGCAGAGACCCAGTACTTC. Translating it yields CASSQTGTGAETQYF.

This chain connects TRBV7-2 to TRBJ2-3; perhaps TRBD2 as D (5 bases). Germline CDR1 reads SGHTA; CDR2 reads FQGNSA. V was trimmed by 5 bases and J by 7 bases, leaving 19 bases between them. There are 15 residues in the CDR3. Written as DNA, the CDR3 is TGTGCCAGCAGCATACTAGAAGATGTCGCTTATACGCAGTATTTT. As protein: CASSILEDVAYTQYF.

This clone was counted once. The chain carries TRBV7-9 and TRBJ2-7, with 7 bases lining up with TRBD1. The CDR3 length is 12 residues. From germline, CDR1 is SEHNR and CDR2 FQNEAQ (reference sequence). The ends lost 5 bases at V and 5 bases at J; junction bases unmatched: 3. DNA for the CDR3: TGTGCCAGCAGCCAAACAGGGGACGAGCAGTACTTC. Translation gives CASSQTGDEQYF.

The chain joins TRBV27 to TRBJ2-2; 9 bases map to TRBD1. Germline V CDR1 and CDR2: MNHEY, SMNVEV (reference sequence). The CDR3 covers 15 residues. V was pared by 6 bases and J by 7 bases, with 9 bases of the junction left unmatched. The CDR3 region is CASRKTGGYVGELFF. The CDR3 DNA is TGTGCCAGCAGAAAAACAGGGGGCTACGTCGGGGAGCTGTTTTTT.

J is TRBJ1-5 and V is TRBV28; D not resolved. CDR1 and CDR2 from the germline V gene are MDHEN and SYDVKM. The CDR3 totals 13 residues. V lost 6 bases to trimming and J lost 8 bases, with 14 bases between them. Here the CDR3 DNA reads TGTGCCAGCAGCTCCTCTCCCCCAAAGCCCCAGCATTTT. Translating it yields CASSSSPPKPQHF.

This chain uses TRBV21-1 with TRBJ2-3; TRBD1, the table's D call, was not compared with the DNA. TRBV21-1 is a documented pseudogene. The CDR3 covers 15 residues. The CDR3 reads CASSRDRDPTDTQYF. The DNA for the CDR3 is TGTGCCAGCAGCAGGGACAGGGACCCCACAGATACGCAGTATTTT.

This sequence joins TRBV29-1 and TRBJ2-7; 7 bases are shared with TRBD2. Germline assignment: CDR1 SQVTM and CDR2 ANQGSEA. Trimming at V came to 3 bases and at J to 6 bases, leaving 20 bases not matched to a gene. CDR3 length: 17 amino acids. The CDR3 DNA is TGCAGCGTTGAGGTGTTTGCTAGCGGAGCCCCTAATTTCGAGCAGTACTTC. Encoded protein: CSVEVFASGAPNFEQYF.

This clone appeared a single time. V gene TRBV6-2 or TRBV6-3 combines with J gene TRBJ2-2; 9 bases agree with TRBD2. Per the germline V gene, CDR1 is MNHEY and CDR2 is SVGEGT. This CDR3 is built from 17 residues. V dropped 2 bases and J dropped 0; count of bases not matched to a gene: 4. CDR3 coding DNA: TGTGCCAGCAGTTACACCGGACTAGCGTCGAACACCGGGGAGCTGTTTTTT. Translating gives CASSYTGLASNTGELFF.

The chain's CDR3 is CASSYRQGLGYTF. The DNA of the CDR3 is TGTGCCAGCAGCTACCGACAGGGTCTGGGCTACACCTTC. The chain carries TRBV11-2 and TRBJ1-2; the match to TRBD1 covers 7 bases. The germline CDR1 and CDR2 sequences are SGHAT and FQNNGV. The CDR3 covers 13 residues. V trimming: 4 bases; J trimming: 8 bases; junction bases outside the gene matches: 7.

The CDR3 spells CASSQGLLQPQHF. In DNA, the CDR3 is TGTGCCAGCAGCCAGGGACTGCTCCAGCCCCAGCATTTT. The rearrangement uses TRBV3-1 (or the pseudogene TRBV3-2) and TRBJ1-5; tentative D call: TRBD1 (5 bases). Trimming took off 3 bases at V and 7 bases at J, with 10 bases between the two ends. The CDR3 sequence is 13 residues long. Germline V gene lookup returns CDR1 LGHDT and CDR2 YNNKEL (reference sequence).

The chain is built from TRBV4-1 and TRBJ2-7, with D maybe TRBD2 (5 bases). The CDR3 consists of 15 residues. Germline V lookup: CDR1 MGHRA, CDR2 YSYEKL. V lost 1 base, J lost 0 bases, and 10 bases lay in between. Here the CDR3 reads CASSQGRGSSYEQYF. The CDR3 region has the DNA TGCGCCAGCAGCCAAGGTCGGGGAAGCTCCTACGAGCAGTACTTC.

The chain joins TRBV7-6 to TRBJ2-1; TRBD2 might be the D (7 bases). In germline, CDR1 is SGHVS, CDR2 FNYEAQ. V shed 4 bases and J shed 5 bases, with 27 bases lying between them. The CDR3 length is 19 residues. CDR3 DNA sequence: TGTGCCAGCAGCTCCCGAGGGGGGGCTTCTTCTCGGTTGAACAATGAGCAGTTCTTC. Translating it yields CASSSRGGASSRLNNEQFF.

J is TRBJ2-5 and V is TRBV3-1 (or the pseudogene TRBV3-2); D gene uncertain. V was clipped by 1 base and J by 8 bases, with 8 bases between them. Per the germline V gene, CDR1 is LGHDT and CDR2 is YNNKEL (reference sequence). The CDR3 has 12 amino acids. DNA of the CDR3: TGTGCCAGCAGCCAAGGTCAGTCCACCCAGTACTTC. Translated: CASSQGQSTQYF.

J is TRBJ2-5 and V is TRBV29-1, with TRBD2 as a possible D gene (6 bases). Per germline, CDR1 SQVTM and CDR2 ANQGSEA. The CDR3 is 14 amino acids. The V end was cut by 5 bases, the J end by 4 bases, with 17 bases between. The CDR3, as DNA: TGCAGCGTTTCCCCGGCCCGCGGGGCAGAGACCCAGTACTTC. It is translated as CSVSPARGAETQYF.

The V and J genes are TRBV15 and TRBJ1-1; D gene uncertain. This CDR3 region has 15 residues. The V end was cut by 0 bases, the J end by 0 bases, with 8 bases between. Germline V CDR1 and CDR2: LNHNV, YYDKDF (reference sequence). In DNA, the CDR3 is TGTGCCACCAGCAGAGACCCCAGGCTGAACACTGAAGCTTTCTTT. Translation gives CATSRDPRLNTEAFF.

The chain carries TRBV6-6 and TRBJ2-1, with 14 bases that match TRBD2. J was trimmed by 6 bases and V by 6 bases; bases with no gene match: 4. CDR3 length equals 15 residues. Germline lookup yields CDR1 MNHNY and CDR2 SVGAGI (reference sequence). The CDR3 loop reads CASRGGTSGSNEQFF. The CDR3 nucleotides are TGTGCCAGCAGGGGGGGGACTAGCGGGAGCAATGAGCAGTTCTTC.

The V and J genes are TRBV9 and TRBJ2-7; the D gene is possibly TRBD1 (6 bases). Germline CDR1 and CDR2: SGDLS and YYNGEE. The length of the CDR3 is 16 residues. Trimming removed 0 bases from V and 2 bases from J, with 15 bases in between. CDR3 loop: CASSVEDPDSPYEQYF. CDR3 DNA: TGTGCCAGCAGCGTAGAAGACCCGGACAGCCCCTACGAGCAGTACTTC.

As DNA, the CDR3 is TGTGCCAGTAGTTCAACAGGGGTGGAAGAGCAGTACTTC. This sequence encodes CASSSTGVEEQYF. This chain connects TRBV19 to TRBJ2-7; the match to TRBD1 covers 7 bases. J gave up 7 bases and V 5 bases, and 8 bases lay outside the gene matches. The CDR3 has 13 residues. Germline V lookup: CDR1 LNHDA, CDR2 SQIVND (reference sequence).

This clone occurred a few times. This sequence joins TRBV7-6 and TRBJ1-3, with 9 bases fitting TRBD1. J gave up 0 bases and V 6 bases, and 3 bases lay outside the gene matches. This CDR3 is built from 15 residues. CDR1 is SGHVS, CDR2 FNYEAQ, per germline. This chain's CDR3 is CASRTGGVSGNTIYF. CDR3 nucleotides: TGTGCCAGCAGGACAGGGGGAGTCTCTGGAAACACCATATATTTT.

The genes are TRBV5-6 and TRBJ2-2, with 8 nucleotides matching TRBD2. Germline V gene lookup returns CDR1 SGHDT and CDR2 YYEEEE. The CDR3 consists of 16 residues. V lost 0 bases, J lost 4 bases, and 5 bases stayed unmatched. The CDR3 reads CASSLELAASTGELFF. The CDR3, as DNA: TGTGCCAGCAGCTTGGAACTAGCGGCAAGCACCGGGGAGCTGTTTTTT.

The chain links TRBV18 to TRBJ2-7, with D perhaps TRBD1 (5 bases). The V gene's germline CDR1 is KGHSH and CDR2 LQKENI. V lost 4 bases to trimming and J lost 5 bases, with 15 bases between them. This CDR3 has 14 residues. Here the CDR3 DNA reads TGTGCCAGCTCACGGACACCTTCCCAAAACGAGCAGTACTTC. Translating gives CASSRTPSQNEQYF.

This rearrangement joins TRBV9 to TRBJ1-5; no clear D. CDR1 and CDR2 (germline): SGDLS, YYNGEE. This CDR3 spans 14 amino acids. V lost 0 bases to trimming and J lost 5 bases, with 9 bases between them. The CDR3 region has the DNA TGTGCCAGCAGCGTAGGGCCCTCCTATCAGCCCCAGCATTTT. It specifies CASSVGPSYQPQHF.

The chain has TRBV4-2 and TRBJ2-7; no firm D call. V dropped 1 base and J dropped 3 bases, with 10 bases sitting between them. The germline V gene has CDR1 LGHNA and CDR2 YNFKEQ. This CDR3 is 14 amino acids long. CDR3 nucleotides: TGTGCCAGCAGCCAAGCTAGGGAACTCTACGAGCAGTACTTC. Translation gives CASSQARELYEQYF.

This chain connects TRBV11-3 to TRBJ2-4; 12 positions match TRBD2. J was trimmed by 9 bases and V by 5 bases; bases with no gene match: 2. The CDR3 spans 13 residues. Germline CDR1 is SGHNT and CDR2 is YENEEA. This CDR3 reads CASSATSGGIQYF. The CDR3 DNA follows: TGTGCCAGCAGCGCGACTAGCGGGGGCATTCAGTACTTC.

V is TRBV27 and J is TRBJ2-1; a weak D match, TRBD1 (5 bases). V dropped 3 bases and J dropped 7 bases, with 13 bases sitting between them. Germline V CDR1 and CDR2: MNHEY, SMNVEV (reference sequence). The CDR3 has 14 residues. The CDR3 DNA sequence: TGTGCCAGCAGTTTCCAGGGCAGCAGAAATGAGCAGTTCTTC. Protein sequence: CASSFQGSRNEQFF.